This is a list of T cell receptor beta chains from one sample in a study of T cell responses to AZD1222 COVID-19 vaccine. Libraries were prepared by immunoSEQ multiplex PCR; TCRdb keeps only in-frame clonotypes and omits some of them. Of tens of thousands of clones listed, approximately 78% are singletons. This specimen was peripheral blood, taken on day 0 of AZD1222 vaccination. The origin of the receptors is an adult in good health. CDR3s include the opening cysteine and the closing phenylalanine or tryptophan. The D gene is left open where the match is weak. Clone size is not always given. Where it is, it says once, few, many or a class for expanded clones.

CDR3	DNA	size	D	V	J
CAWSQGAPTIYF	TGTGCCTGGAGTCAAGGGGCCCCCACCATATATTTT	.	.	TRBV30	TRBJ1-3
CASSILAGDNTGELFF	TGCGCCAGCAGCATCCTAGCGGGAGATAACACCGGGGAGCTGTTTTTT	.	TRBD2	TRBV5-1	TRBJ2-2
CASSQDLQVYEQYF	TGCGCCAGCAGCCAAGATTTGCAGGTCTACGAGCAGTACTTC	few	.	TRBV4-3	TRBJ2-7
CASSPGSRSEKLFF	TGTGCCAGCAGCCCAGGGAGTCGGAGTGAAAAACTGTTTTTT	.	.	TRBV11-2	TRBJ1-4
CASSLGDRGNYGYTF	TGTGCCAGCAGCTTAGGGGACAGGGGGAACTATGGCTACACCTTC	.	TRBD1	TRBV7-9	TRBJ1-2
CASSEAATIYF	TGTGCCAGCAGTGAGGCGGCCACCATATATTTT	.	.	TRBV2	TRBJ1-3
CSVGTSNTEAFF	TGCAGCGTCGGGACATCGAACACTGAAGCTTTCTTT	.	.	TRBV29-1	TRBJ1-1
CASSTTSFSYEQYF	TGTGCCAGTAGTACCACTAGTTTCTCCTACGAGCAGTACTTC	.	.	TRBV19	TRBJ2-7
CASSSELNQPQHF	TGTGCCAGCAGCTCGGAGCTAAATCAGCCCCAGCATTTT	.	.	TRBV7-8	TRBJ1-5
CASSLNPQTSGRDYNEQFF	TGTGCCAGCAGCTTAAACCCTCAGACTAGCGGGAGGGACTACAATGAGCAGTTCTTC	.	TRBD2	TRBV11-2	TRBJ2-1
CASNERGYEQYF	TGTGCCAGCAATGAGCGGGGTTACGAGCAGTACTTC	once	TRBD2	TRBV12-3/TRBV12-4	TRBJ2-7
CASSRRDTSYEQYF	TGTGCCAGCAGTCGCCGGGACACCTCCTACGAGCAGTACTTC	few	.	TRBV7-2	TRBJ2-7
CASSPRGLAGSGELFF	TGTGCCAGCAGCCCCAGGGGACTAGCGGGATCCGGGGAGCTGTTTTTT	.	TRBD2	TRBV7-2	TRBJ2-2
CASSESLGSSYEQYF	TGTGCCAGCAGTGAGAGTCTGGGGAGCTCCTACGAGCAGTACTTC	once	.	TRBV6-1	TRBJ2-7
CASSYRQGLPEAFF	TGTGCCAGCAGCTACAGACAGGGTTTACCTGAAGCTTTCTTT	.	TRBD1	TRBV11-2	TRBJ1-1
CASSALGGSGETQYF	TGTGCCAGCAGCGCCCTCGGGGGGTCGGGAGAGACCCAGTACTTC	.	TRBD2	TRBV9	TRBJ2-5
CASSLYGSRLVTEAFF	TGTGCCAGCAGCTTGTACGGCAGCCGGTTGGTCACTGAAGCTTTCTTT	.	.	TRBV7-6	TRBJ1-1
CASSAGVDEKLFF	TGTGCCAGCAGTGCCGGAGTGGATGAAAAACTGTTTTTT	many	.	TRBV2	TRBJ1-4
CATSVQETTNTEAFF	TGTGCCACATCGGTACAGGAGACCACGAACACTGAAGCTTTCTTT	.	.	TRBV10-3	TRBJ1-1
CASRSRRSSSYNEQFF	TGTGCCAGCAGATCCCGTAGGAGTAGCTCCTACAATGAGCAGTTCTTC	few	.	TRBV7-2	TRBJ2-1
CASSFKTDYGYTF	TGTGCCAGCAGTTTTAAGACAGACTATGGCTACACCTTC	.	.	TRBV12-3/TRBV12-4	TRBJ1-2
CASSLDRVSEKLFF	TGTGCCAGCAGCCTCGACAGGGTATCGGAAAAACTGTTTTTT	.	TRBD1	TRBV3-1/TRBV3-2	TRBJ1-4
CASSLLGPANYGYTF	TGTGCCAGCAGTTTACTAGGCCCCGCTAACTATGGCTACACCTTC	.	.	TRBV28	TRBJ1-2
CASSAPRGLAVPYEQYF	TGTGCCAGCTCCGCTCCCCGGGGACTAGCGGTTCCCTACGAGCAGTACTTC	few	TRBD2	TRBV7-9	TRBJ2-7
CASRWGQAYNEQFF	TGTGCCAGCAGGTGGGGACAGGCGTACAATGAGCAGTTCTTC	few	TRBD1	TRBV7-9	TRBJ2-1
CAWSGTGGNQPQHF	TGTGCCTGGAGTGGGACAGGGGGCAATCAGCCCCAGCATTTT	few	TRBD1	TRBV30	TRBJ1-5
CASSPTGRGTENEQFF	TGTGCCAGCAGTCCCACAGGGAGGGGGACCGAGAATGAGCAGTTCTTC	.	.	TRBV28	TRBJ2-1
CAISESGWGQGPPSEF	TGTGCCATCAGTGAGTCGGGATGGGGACAGGGGCCTCCTTCGGAGTTC	.	TRBD1	TRBV10-3	TRBJ2-7
CASSGSRGNYGYTF	TGTGCCAGCAGCGGGTCGCGGGGGAACTATGGCTACACCTTC	once	.	TRBV5-4	TRBJ1-2
CASSQVLTSGSSYEQYF	TGTGCCAGCAGCCAGGTCCTCACTAGCGGGAGCTCCTACGAGCAGTACTTC	.	TRBD2	TRBV3-1/TRBV3-2	TRBJ2-7
CASSDGTGGFEQYF	TGTGCCAGCAGTGATGGGACAGGGGGTTTCGAGCAGTACTTC	.	TRBD1	TRBV2	TRBJ2-7
CAISESWLKNTEAFF	TGTGCCATCAGTGAGTCTTGGTTAAAGAACACTGAAGCTTTCTTT	few	.	TRBV10-3	TRBJ1-1
CASGSLSNYGYTF	TGTGCCAGCGGTTCTCTCTCTAACTATGGCTACACCTTC	once	.	TRBV11-2	TRBJ1-2
CASYPGLAGAGGGELFF	TGTGCCAGCTACCCGGGACTAGCGGGAGCCGGGGGCGGGGAGCTGTTTTTT	.	TRBD2	TRBV28	TRBJ2-2
CASSLAPGLLGGQFF	TGTGCCAGCAGTCTCGCCCCGGGACTCCTGGGAGGGCAGTTCTTC	.	.	TRBV6-2/TRBV6-3	TRBJ2-1